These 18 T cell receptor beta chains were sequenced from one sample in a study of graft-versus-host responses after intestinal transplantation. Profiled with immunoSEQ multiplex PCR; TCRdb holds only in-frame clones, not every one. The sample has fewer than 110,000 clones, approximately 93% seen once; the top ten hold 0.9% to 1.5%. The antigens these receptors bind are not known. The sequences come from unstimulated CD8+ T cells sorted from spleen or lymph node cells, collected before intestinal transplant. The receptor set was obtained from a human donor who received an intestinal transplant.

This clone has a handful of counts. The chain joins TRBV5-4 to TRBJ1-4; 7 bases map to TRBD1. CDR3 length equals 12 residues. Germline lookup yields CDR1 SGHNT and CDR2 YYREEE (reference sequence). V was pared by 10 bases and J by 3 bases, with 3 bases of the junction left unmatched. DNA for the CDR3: TGTGCCGCCGGGACAGCTAATGAAAAACTGTTTTTT. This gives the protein CAAGTANEKLFF.

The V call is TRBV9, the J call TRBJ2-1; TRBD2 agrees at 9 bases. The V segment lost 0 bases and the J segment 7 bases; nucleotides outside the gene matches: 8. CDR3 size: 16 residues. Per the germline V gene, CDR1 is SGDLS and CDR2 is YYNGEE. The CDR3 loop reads CASSVALAGAGNEQFF. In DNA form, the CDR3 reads TGTGCCAGCAGCGTAGCCTTAGCGGGGGCGGGTAATGAGCAGTTCTTC.

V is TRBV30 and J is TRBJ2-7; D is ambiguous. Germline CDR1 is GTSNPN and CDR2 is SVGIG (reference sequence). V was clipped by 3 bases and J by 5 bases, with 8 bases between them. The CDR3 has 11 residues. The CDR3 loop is CAWRGLDEQYF. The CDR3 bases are TGTGCCTGGAGAGGGCTCGACGAGCAGTACTTC.

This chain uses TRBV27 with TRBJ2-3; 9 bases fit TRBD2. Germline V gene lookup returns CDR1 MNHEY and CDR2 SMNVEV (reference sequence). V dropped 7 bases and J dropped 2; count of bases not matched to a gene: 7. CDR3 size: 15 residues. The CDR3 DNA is TGTGCCAGCAACCTAGCGGGGTCCTCCACAGATACGCAGTATTTT. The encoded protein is CASNLAGSSTDTQYF.

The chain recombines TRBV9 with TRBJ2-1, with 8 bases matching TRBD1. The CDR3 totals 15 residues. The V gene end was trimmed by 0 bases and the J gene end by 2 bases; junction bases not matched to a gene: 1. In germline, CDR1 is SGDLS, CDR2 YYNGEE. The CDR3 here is CASSVEQGAYNEQFF. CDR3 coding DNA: TGTGCCAGCAGCGTAGAACAGGGGGCCTACAATGAGCAGTTCTTC.

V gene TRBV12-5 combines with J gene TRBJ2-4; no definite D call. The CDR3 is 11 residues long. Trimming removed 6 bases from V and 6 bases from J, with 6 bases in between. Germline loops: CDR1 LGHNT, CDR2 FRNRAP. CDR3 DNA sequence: TGTGCTAGTGGCTTACCAAACATTCAGTACTTC. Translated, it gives CASGLPNIQYF.

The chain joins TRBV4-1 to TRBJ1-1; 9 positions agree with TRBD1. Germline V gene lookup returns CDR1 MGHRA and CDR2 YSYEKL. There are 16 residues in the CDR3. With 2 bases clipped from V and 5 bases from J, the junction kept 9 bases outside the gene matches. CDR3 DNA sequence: TGCGCCAGCAGCCAACGGCACAGGACAGGGGAGACTGAAGCTTTCTTT. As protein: CASSQRHRTGETEAFF.

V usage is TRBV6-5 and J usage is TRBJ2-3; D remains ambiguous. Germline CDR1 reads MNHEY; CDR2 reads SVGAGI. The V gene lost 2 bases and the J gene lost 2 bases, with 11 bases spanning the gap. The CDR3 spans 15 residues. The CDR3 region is CASSYAPDTTDTQYF. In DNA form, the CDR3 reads TGTGCCAGCAGTTACGCCCCCGATACCACAGATACGCAGTATTTT.

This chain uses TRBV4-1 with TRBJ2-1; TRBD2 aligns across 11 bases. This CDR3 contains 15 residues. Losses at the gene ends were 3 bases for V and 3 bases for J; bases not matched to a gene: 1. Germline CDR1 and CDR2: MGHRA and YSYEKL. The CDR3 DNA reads TGCGCCAGCAGCCAGGGACTAGCGGTCTACAATGAGCAGTTCTTC. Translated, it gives CASSQGLAVYNEQFF.

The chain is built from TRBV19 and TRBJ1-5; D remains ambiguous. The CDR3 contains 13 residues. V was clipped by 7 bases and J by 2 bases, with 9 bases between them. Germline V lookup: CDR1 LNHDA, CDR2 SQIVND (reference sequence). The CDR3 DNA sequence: TGTGCCAGTAACTCTTTTGGCAATCAGCCCCAGCATTTT. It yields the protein CASNSFGNQPQHF.

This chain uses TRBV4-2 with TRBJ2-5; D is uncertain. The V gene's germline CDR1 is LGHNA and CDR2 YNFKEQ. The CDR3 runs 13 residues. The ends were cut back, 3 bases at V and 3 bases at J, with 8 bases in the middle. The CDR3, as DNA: TGTGCCAGCAGCCACCCGGAAAAAGAGACCCAGTACTTC. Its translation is CASSHPEKETQYF.

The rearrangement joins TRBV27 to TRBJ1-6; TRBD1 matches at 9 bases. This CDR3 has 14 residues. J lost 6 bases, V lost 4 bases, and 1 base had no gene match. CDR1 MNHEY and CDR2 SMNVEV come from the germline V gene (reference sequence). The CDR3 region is CASSWTGANSPLHF. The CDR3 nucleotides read TGTGCCAGCAGTTGGACAGGGGCTAATTCACCCCTCCACTTT.

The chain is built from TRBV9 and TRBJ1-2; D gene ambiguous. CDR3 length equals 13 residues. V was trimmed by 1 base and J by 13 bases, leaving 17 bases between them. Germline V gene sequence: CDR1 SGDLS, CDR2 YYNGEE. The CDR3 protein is CASSVQRSDPPTF. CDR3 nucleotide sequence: TGTGCCAGCAGCGTACAAAGGTCGGACCCCCCCACCTTC.

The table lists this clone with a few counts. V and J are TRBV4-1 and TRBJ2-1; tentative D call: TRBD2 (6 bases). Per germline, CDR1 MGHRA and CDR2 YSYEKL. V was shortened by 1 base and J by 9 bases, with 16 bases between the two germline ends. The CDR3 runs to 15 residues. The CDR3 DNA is TGCGCCAGCAGCCAAGGGGGGGTAGGGGAGGCTGAGCAGTTCTTC. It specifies CASSQGGVGEAEQFF.

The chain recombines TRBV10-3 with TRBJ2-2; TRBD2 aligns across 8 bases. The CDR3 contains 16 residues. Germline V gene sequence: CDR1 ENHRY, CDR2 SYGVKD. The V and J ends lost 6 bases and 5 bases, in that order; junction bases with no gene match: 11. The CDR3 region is CAISGPGLEGTGELFF. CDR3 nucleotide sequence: TGTGCCATCAGCGGCCCGGGACTAGAGGGAACCGGGGAGCTGTTTTTT.

The CDR3 nucleotides read TGTGCCAGTAGGGCCGGGACAGGGCCCTACGAGCAGTACTTC. Protein sequence: CASRAGTGPYEQYF. V usage is TRBV19 and J usage is TRBJ2-7; 9 nucleotides line up with TRBD1. This CDR3 contains 14 residues. V was pared by 6 bases and J by 2 bases, with 5 bases of the junction left unmatched. Germline assignment: CDR1 LNHDA and CDR2 SQIVND (reference sequence).

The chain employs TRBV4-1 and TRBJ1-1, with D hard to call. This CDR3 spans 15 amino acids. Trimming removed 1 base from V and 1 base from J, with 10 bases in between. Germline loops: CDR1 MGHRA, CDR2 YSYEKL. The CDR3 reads CASSQAYTPNTEAFF. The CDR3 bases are TGCGCCAGCAGCCAAGCTTACACTCCGAACACTGAAGCTTTCTTT.

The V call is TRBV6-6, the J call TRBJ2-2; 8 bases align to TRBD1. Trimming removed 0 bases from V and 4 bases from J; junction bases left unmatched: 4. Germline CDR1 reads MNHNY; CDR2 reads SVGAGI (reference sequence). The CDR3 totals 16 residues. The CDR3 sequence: CASSYSGQGPTGELFF. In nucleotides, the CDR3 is TGTGCCAGCAGTTACTCCGGACAGGGTCCCACCGGGGAGCTGTTTTTT.